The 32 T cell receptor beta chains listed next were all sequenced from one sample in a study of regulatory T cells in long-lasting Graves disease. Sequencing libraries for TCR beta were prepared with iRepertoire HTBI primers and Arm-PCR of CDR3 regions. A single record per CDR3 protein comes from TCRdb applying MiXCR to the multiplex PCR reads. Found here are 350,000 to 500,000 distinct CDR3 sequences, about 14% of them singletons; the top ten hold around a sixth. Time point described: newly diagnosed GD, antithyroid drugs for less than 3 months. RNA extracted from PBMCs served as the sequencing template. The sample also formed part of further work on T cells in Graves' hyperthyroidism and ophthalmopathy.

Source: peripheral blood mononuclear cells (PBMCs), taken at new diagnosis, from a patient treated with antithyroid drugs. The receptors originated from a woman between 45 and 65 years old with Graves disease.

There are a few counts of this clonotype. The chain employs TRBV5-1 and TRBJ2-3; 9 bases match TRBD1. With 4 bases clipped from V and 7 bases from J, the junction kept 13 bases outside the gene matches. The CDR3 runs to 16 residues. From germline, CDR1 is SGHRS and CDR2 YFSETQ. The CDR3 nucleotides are TGCGCCAGCAGCAGCGGATTGTGGACAGGGGATCATACGCAGTATTTT. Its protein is CASSSGLWTGDHTQYF.

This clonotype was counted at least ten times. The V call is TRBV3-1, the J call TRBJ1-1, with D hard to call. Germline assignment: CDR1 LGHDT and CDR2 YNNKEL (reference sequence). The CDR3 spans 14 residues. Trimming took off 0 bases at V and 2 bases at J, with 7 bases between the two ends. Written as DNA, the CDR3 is TGTGCCAGCAGCCAAGAATCAGGTAACACTGAAGCTTTCTTT. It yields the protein CASSQESGNTEAFF.

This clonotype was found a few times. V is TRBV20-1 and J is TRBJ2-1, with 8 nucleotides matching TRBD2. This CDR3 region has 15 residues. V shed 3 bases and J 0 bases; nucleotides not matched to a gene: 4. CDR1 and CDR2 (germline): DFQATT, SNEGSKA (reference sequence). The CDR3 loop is CSARVAGFSYNEQFF. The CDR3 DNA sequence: TGCAGTGCTAGGGTAGCGGGGTTCTCCTACAATGAGCAGTTCTTC.

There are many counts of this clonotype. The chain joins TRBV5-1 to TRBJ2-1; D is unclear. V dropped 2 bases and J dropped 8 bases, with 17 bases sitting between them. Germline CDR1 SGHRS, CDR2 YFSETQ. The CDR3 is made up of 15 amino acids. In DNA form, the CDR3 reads TGCGCCAGCAGCTTTCGACACCCCCCCGACGATGAGCAGTTCTTC. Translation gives CASSFRHPPDDEQFF.

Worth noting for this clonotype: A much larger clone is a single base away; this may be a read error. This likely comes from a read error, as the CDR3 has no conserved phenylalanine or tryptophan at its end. CDR3 region: CSGGENTGELFS. In DNA, the CDR3 is TGCAGCGGGGGGGAAAACACCGGGGAGCTGTTTTCT. The V gene is TRBV29-1, the J gene TRBJ2-2, with D possibly TRBD2 on 6 matching bases. Germline CDR1 SQVTM, CDR2 ANQGSEA. The CDR3 sequence is 12 residues long. V lost 7 bases and J 2 bases, leaving 8 bases between the germline ends.

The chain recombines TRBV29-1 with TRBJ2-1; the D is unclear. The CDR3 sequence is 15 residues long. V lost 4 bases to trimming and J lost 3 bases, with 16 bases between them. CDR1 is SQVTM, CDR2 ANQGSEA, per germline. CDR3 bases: TGCAGCGTTGGTTTGAACGACCTCTTCTACAATGAGCAGTTCTTC. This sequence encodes CSVGLNDLFYNEQFF.

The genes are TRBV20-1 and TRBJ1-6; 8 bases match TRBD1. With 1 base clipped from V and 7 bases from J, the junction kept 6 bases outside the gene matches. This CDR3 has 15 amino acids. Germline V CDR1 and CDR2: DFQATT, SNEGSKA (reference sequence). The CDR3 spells CSARGNRQGNSPLHF. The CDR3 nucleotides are TGCAGTGCTAGAGGGAATCGACAGGGGAATTCACCCCTCCACTTT.

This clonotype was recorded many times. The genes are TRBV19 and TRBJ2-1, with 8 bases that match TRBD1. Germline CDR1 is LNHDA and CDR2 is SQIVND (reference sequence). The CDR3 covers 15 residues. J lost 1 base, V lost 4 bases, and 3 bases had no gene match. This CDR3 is CASSNQGASYNEQFF. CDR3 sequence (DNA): TGTGCCAGTAGTAATCAGGGGGCATCCTACAATGAGCAGTTCTTC.

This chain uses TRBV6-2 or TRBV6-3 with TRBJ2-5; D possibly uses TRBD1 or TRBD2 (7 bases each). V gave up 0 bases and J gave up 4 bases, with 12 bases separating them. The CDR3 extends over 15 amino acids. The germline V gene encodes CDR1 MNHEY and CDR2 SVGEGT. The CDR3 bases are TGTGCCAGCAGTTACTCCGACAGGGAGGGAGAGACCCAGTACTTC. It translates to CASSYSDREGETQYF.

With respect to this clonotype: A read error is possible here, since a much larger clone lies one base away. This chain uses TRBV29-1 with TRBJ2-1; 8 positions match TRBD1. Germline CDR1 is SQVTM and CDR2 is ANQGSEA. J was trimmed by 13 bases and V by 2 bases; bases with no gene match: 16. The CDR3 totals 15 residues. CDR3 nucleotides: TGCAGCGTTGAATTTCCGGACAGGGTTGAGGAGACCCAGTTCTTC. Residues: CSVEFPDRVEETQFF.

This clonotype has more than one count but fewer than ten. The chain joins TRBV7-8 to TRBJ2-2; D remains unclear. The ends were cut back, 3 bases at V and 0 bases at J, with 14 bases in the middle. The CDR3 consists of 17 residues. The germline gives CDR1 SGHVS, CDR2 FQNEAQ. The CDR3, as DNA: TGTGCCAGCAGCTTTCTCGTCTGGCGGTCGAACACCGGGGAGCTGTTTTTT. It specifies CASSFLVWRSNTGELFF.

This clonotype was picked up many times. CDR3 sequence (DNA): TGTGCCAGCAGCGTAGAGGCAGCCAATGAGCAGTTCTTC. This translates into CASSVEAANEQFF. The rearrangement links TRBV9 to TRBJ2-1; no clear D gene. V lost 0 bases and J 6 bases, leaving 7 bases between the germline ends. CDR1 is SGDLS and CDR2 is YYNGEE in the germline V gene. The CDR3 loop spans 13 amino acids.

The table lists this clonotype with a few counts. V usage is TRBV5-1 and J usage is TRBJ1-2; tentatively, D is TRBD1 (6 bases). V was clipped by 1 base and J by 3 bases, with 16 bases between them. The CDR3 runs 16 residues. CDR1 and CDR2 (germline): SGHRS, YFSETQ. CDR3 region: CASSLLDSVTDYGYTF. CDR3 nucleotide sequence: TGCGCCAGCAGCTTGTTGGACAGCGTCACTGACTATGGCTACACCTTC.

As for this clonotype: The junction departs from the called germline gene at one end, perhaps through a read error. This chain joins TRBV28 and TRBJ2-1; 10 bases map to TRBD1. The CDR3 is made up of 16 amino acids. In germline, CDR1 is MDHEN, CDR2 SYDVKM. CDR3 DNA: TGCGCCAGCAGGCCCGGCTGGACAGGGGGTACCTACGAGCAGTTCTTC. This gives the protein CASRPGWTGGTYEQFF.

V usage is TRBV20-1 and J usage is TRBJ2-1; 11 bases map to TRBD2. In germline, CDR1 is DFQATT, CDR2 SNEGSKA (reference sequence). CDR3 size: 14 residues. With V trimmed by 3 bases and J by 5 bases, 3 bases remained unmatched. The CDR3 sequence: CSASGLAGNNEQFF. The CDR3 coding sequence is TGCAGTGCTAGTGGACTAGCGGGCAACAATGAGCAGTTCTTC.

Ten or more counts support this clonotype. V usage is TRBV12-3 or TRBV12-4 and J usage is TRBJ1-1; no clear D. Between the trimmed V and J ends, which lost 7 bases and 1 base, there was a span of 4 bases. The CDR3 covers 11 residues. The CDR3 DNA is TGTGCCAGCATCCGGAACACTGAAGCTTTCTTT. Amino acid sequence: CASIRNTEAFF.

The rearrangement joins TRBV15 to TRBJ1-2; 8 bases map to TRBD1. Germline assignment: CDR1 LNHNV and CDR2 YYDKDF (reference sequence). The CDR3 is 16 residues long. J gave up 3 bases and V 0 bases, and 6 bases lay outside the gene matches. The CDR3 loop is CATSRDRTGNYYGYTF. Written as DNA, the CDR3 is TGTGCCACCAGCAGAGATCGGACAGGGAATTACTATGGCTACACCTTC.

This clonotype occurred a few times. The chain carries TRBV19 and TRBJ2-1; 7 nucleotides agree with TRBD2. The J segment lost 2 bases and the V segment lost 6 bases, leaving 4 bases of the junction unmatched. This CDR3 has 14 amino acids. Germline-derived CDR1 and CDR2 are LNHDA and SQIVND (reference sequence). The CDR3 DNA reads TGTGCCAGTAGCCGCGGGAGCACCTACAATGAGCAGTTCTTC. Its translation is CASSRGSTYNEQFF.

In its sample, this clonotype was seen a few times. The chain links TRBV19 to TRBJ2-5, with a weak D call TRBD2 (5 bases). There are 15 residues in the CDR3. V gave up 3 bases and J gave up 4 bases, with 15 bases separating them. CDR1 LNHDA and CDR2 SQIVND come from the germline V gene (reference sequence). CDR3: CASSIAAAEGETQYF. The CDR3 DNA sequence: TGTGCCAGTAGTATTGCAGCGGCCGAGGGAGAGACCCAGTACTTC. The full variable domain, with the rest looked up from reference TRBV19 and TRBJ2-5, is DGGITQSPKYLFRKEGQNVTLSCEQNLNHDAMYWYRQDPGQGLRLIYYSQIVNDFQKGDIAEGYSVSREKKESFPLTVTSAQKNPTAFYLCASSIAAAEGETQYFGPGTRLLVL.

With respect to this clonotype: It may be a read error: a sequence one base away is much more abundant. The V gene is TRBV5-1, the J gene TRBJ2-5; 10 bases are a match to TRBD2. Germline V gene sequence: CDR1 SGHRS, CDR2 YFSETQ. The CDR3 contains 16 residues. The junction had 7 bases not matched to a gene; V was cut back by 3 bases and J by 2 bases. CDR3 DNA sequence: TGCGCCAGCAGCTCGATAGCGGGAGGAGGACAAGAGACCCAGTACTTC. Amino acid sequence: CASSSIAGGGQETQYF.

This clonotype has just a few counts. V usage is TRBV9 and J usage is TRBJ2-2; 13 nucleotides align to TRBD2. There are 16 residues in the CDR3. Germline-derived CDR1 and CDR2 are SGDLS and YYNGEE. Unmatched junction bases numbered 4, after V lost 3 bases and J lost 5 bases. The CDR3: CASSATSGRDTGELFF. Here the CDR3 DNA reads TGTGCCAGCAGCGCAACTAGCGGGAGGGATACCGGGGAGCTGTTTTTT.

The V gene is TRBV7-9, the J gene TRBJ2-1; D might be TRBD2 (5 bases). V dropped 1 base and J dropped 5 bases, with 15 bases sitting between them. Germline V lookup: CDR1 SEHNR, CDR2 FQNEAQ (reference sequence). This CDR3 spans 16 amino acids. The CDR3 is CASSLEFGVGDNEQFF. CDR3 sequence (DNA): TGTGCCAGCAGCTTAGAGTTCGGGGTGGGTGACAATGAGCAGTTCTTC.

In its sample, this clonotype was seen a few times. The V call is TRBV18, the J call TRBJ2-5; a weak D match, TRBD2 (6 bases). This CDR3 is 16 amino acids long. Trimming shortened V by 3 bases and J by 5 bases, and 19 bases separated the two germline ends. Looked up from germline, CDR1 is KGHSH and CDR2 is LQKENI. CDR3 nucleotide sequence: TGTGCCAGCTCACCCTTCTTTCGGCGGGAAGGGGAGACCCAGTACTTC. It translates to CASSPFFRREGETQYF.

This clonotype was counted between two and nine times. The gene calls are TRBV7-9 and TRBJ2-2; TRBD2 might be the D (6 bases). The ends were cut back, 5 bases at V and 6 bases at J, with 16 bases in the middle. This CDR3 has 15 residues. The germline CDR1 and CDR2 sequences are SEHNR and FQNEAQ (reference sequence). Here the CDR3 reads CASSPGLVVAGELFF. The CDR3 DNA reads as TGTGCCAGCAGCCCGGGACTTGTGGTTGCCGGGGAGCTGTTTTTT.

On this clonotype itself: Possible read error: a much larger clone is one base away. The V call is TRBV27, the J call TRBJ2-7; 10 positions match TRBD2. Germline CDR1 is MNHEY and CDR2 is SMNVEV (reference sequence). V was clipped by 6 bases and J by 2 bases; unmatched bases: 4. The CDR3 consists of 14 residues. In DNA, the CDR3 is TGTGCCAGCAGCCCCGGGACTAGCGCCTACGAGCAGTACTTC. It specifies CASSPGTSAYEQYF.

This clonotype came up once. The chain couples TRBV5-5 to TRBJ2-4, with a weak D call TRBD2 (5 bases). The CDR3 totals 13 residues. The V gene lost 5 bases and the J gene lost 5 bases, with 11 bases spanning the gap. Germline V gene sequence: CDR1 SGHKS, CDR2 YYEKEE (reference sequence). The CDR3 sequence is CASSWESENIQYF. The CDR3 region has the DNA TGTGCCAGCAGTTGGGAGTCGGAAAACATTCAGTACTTC.

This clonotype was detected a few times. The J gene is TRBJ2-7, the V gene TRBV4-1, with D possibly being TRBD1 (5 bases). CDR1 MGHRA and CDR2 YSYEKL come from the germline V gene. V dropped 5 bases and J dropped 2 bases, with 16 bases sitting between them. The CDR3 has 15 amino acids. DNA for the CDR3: TGCGCCAGCAGCTACAGGTTATCAAACCCCTACGAGCAGTACTTC. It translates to CASSYRLSNPYEQYF.

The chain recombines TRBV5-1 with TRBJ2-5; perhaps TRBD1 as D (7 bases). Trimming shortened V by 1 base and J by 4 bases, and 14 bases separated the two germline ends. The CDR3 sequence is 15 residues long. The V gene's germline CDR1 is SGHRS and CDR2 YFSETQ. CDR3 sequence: CASSLTYRGGETQYF. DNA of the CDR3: TGCGCCAGCAGCTTGACCTACAGGGGAGGAGAGACCCAGTACTTC.

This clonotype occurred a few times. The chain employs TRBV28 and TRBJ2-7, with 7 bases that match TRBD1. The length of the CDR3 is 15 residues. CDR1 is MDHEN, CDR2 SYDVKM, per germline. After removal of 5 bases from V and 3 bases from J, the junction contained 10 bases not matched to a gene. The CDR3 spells CASSQNNRDSYEQYF. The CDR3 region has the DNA TGTGCCAGCAGTCAAAATAACCGGGACAGCTACGAGCAGTACTTC.

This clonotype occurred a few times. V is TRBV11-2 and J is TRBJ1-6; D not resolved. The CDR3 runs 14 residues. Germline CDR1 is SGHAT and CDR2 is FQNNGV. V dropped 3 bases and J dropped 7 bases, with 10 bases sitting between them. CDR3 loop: CASSLRAGNSPLHF. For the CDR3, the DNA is TGTGCCAGCAGCTTGCGGGCGGGCAATTCACCCCTCCACTTT.

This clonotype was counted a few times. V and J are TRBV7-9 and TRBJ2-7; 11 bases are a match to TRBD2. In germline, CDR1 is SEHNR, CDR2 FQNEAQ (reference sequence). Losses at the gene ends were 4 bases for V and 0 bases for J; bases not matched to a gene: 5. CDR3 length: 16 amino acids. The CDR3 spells CASSSPTSGSSYEQYF. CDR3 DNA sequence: TGTGCCAGCAGCTCACCAACTAGCGGGAGCTCCTACGAGCAGTACTTC.

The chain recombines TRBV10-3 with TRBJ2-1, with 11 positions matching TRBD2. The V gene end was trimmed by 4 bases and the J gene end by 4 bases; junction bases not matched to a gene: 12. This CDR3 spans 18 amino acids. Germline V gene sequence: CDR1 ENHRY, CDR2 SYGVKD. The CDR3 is CAISGGLAGGGMYNEQFF. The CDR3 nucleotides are TGTGCCATCAGTGGTGGGCTAGCGGGAGGAGGGATGTACAATGAGCAGTTCTTC.